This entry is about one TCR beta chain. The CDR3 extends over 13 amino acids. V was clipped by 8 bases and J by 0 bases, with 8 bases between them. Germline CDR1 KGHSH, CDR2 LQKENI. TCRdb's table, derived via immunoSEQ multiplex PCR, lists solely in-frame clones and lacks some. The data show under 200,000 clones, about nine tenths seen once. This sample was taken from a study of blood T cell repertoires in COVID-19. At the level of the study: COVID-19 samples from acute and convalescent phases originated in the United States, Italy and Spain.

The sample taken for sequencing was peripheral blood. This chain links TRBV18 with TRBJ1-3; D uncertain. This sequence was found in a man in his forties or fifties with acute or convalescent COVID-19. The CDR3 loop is CASHESSGNTIYF. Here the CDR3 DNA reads TGTGCCAGCCACGAGAGCTCTGGAAACACCATATATTTT.